This TCR beta chain was recorded in a study of human T cells and chemical hapten exposure. Study at large: Researchers reported sensitizing a roughly 2 cm by roughly 2 cm upper inner arm skin site with 2% DPC.

Separate cDNA molecules received unique molecular identifiers, which the library attached to them. TCRdb re-analysed the RACE reads in MiXCR, keeping a single row per CDR3 protein. The sample comprises a few hundred thousand distinct CDR3 sequences, about 6.9% of which are singletons, and approximately 5.4% rests with the top ten. CDR1 is SGDLS, CDR2 YYNGEE, per germline. V was pared by 0 bases and J by 8 bases, with 32 bases of the junction left unmatched. The CDR3 runs to 24 residues. Time point indicated: patch test 2, 6 weeks after DPC sensitization. This sample's treatment: therapeutic diphenylcyclopropenone sensitization with weekly scalp DPC. Unfractionated whole blood yielded total RNA. Study findings and constraints: TCRs above 1 in 1000 frequency did not change with DPC sensitization.

On this clonotype: The antigen remains undetermined.

This receptor was taken from a woman under 30 with alopecia areata. Some clones in this sample may be carry-over from other donors' samples. V is TRBV9 and J is TRBJ1-2, with 12 bases that match TRBD1. Sequencing was performed on whole blood, taken in connection with sensitization to the hapten diphenylcyclopropenone (DPC). CDR3 sequence reads: CASSVDPRSGTGGGPSRLGEGYTF. The DNA of the CDR3 is TGTGCCAGCAGCGTAGACCCCCGTTCCGGGACAGGGGGCGGCCCGAGTCGGCTGGGCGAGGGCTACACCTTC.